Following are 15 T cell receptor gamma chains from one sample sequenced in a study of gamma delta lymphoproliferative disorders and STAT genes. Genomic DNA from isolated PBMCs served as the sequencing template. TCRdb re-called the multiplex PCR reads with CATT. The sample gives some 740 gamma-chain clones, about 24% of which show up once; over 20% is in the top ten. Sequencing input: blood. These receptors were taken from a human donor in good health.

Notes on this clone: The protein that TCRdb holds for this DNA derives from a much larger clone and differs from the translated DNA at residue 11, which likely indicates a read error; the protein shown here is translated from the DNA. The CDR3, as DNA: TGTGCTGCGTGGGATTGGGGGGTCTACACTGATTGGTTCAAGATATTT. This translates into CAAWDWGVYTDWFKIF. This chain uses TRGV10 with TRGJP1. The J gene, left out of TCRdb, was set here by checking the DNA against germline. TRGV10 belongs to the ORF category, with a function that is uncertain. There are 16 residues in the CDR3.

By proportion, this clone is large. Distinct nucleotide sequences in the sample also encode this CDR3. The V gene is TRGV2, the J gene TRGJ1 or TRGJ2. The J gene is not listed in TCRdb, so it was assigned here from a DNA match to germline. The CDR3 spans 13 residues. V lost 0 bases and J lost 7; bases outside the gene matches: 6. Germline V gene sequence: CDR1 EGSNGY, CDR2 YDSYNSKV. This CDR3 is CATWDGLGYKKLF. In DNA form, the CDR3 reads TGTGCCACCTGGGACGGGCTGGGGTATAAGAAACTCTTT.

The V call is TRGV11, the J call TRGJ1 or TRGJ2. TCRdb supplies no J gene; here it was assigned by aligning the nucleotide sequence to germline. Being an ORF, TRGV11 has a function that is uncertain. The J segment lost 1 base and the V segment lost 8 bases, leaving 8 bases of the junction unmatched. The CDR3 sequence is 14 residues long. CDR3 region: CACWTYPNYYKKLF. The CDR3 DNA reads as TGTGCCTGCTGGACATACCCTAATTATTATAAGAAACTCTTT.

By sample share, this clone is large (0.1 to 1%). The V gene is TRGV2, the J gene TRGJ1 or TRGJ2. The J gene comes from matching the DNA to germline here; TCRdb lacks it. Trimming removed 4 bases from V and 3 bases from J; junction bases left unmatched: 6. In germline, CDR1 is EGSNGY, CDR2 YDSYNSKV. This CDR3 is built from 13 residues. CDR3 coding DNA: TGTGCCACCTGGGAAGGGGGTTATTATAAGAAACTCTTT. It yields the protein CATWEGGYYKKLF.

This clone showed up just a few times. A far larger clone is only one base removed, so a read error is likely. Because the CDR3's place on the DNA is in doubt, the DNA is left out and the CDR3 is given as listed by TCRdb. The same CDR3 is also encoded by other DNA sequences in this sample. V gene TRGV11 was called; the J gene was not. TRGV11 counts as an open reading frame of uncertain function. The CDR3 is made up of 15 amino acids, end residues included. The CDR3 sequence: CTTVPAETTGWFKIF.

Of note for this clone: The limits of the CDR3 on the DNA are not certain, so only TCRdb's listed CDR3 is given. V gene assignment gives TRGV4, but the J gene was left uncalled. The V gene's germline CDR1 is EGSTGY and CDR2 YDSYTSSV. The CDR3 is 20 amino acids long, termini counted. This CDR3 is CATWDGLVIIRNSLAVEQHF.

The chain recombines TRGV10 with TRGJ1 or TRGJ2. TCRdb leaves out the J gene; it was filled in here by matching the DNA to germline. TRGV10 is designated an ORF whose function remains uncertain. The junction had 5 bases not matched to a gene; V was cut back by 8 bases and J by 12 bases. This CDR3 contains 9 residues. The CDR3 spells CAAWGGKLF. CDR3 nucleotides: TGTGCTGCGTGGGGAGGGAAACTCTTT.

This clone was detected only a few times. The CDR3 sequence: CATASGGGYYKKLF. CDR3 bases: TGTGCCACCGCCTCTGGAGGGGGTTATTATAAGAAACTCTTT. The V and J genes are TRGV4 and TRGJ1 or TRGJ2. The J gene was not available in TCRdb and was assigned here by matching the DNA to germline segments. J gave up 3 bases and V 9 bases, and 14 bases lay outside the gene matches. The CDR3 contains 14 residues. The germline gives CDR1 EGSTGY, CDR2 YDSYTSSV.

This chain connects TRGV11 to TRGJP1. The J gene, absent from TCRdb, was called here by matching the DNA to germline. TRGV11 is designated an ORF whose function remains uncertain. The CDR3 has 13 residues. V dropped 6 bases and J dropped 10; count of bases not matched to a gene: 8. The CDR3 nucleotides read TGTGCCTGCTGGATTCGGGGAGCTTGGTTCAAGATATTT. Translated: CACWIRGAWFKIF.

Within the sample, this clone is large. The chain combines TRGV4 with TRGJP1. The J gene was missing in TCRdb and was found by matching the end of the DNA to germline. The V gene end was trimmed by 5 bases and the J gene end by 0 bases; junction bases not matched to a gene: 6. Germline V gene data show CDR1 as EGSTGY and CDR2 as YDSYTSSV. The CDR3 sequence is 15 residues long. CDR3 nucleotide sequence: TGTGCCACCTGGGGCCGTTATACCACTGGTTGGTTCAAGATATTT. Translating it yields CATWGRYTTGWFKIF.

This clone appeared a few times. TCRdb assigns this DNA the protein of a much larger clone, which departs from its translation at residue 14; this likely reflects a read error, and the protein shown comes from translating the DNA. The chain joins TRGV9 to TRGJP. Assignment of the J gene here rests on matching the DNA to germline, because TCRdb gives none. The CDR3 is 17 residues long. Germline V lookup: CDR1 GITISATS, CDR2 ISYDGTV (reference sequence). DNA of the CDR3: TGTGCCTTGTGGGAGGTGCAACAAGAGTTGGGCAAAAAAACCAAGGTATTT. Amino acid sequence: CALWEVQQELGKKTKVF.

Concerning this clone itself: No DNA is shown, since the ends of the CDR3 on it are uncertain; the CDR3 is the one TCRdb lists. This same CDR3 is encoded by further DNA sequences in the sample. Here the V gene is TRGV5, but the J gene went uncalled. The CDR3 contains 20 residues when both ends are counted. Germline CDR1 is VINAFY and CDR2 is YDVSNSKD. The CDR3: CATWDRPVIIRNSLAVEQHF.

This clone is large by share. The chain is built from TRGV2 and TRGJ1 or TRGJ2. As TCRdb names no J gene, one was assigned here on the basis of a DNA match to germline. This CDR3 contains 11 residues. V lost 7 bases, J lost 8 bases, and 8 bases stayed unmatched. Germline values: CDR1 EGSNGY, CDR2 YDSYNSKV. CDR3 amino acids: CATCPRDKKLF. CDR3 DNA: TGTGCCACCTGCCCACGGGATAAGAAACTCTTT.

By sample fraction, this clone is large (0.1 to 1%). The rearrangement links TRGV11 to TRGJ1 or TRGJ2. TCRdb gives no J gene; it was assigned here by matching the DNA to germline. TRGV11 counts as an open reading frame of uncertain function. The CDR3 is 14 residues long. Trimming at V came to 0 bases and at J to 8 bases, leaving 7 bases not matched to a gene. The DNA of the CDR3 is TGTGCCTGCTGGATTAGGCACGTTGTCGATAAGAAACTCTTT. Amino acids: CACWIRHVVDKKLF.

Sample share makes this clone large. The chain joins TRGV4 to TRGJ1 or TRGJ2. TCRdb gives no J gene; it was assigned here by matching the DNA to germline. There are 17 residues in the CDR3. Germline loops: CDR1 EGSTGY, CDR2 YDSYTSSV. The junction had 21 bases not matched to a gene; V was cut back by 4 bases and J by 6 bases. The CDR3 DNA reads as TGTGCCACCTGGGACGGTCTATTTATGGGGGGATCTTATAAGAAACTCTTT. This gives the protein CATWDGLFMGGSYKKLF.